Listed below are T cell receptor beta chains from one sample, sequenced in a study of cytomegalovirus exposure and HLA in healthy donors. The assay was immunoSEQ multiplex PCR, and TCRdb's table has in-frame clones only and misses some. Of 150,000 to 200,000 clones listed, 70% to 90% are singletons. Sequenced input: PBMCs. These receptors all come from a man aged 18-30 years in good health and CMV-seropositive. Both conserved end residues are part of each CDR3. A D gene is named only where the DNA matches it firmly. Clone size is not always given. Where it is, it says once, few, many or a class for expanded clones.

V gene	J gene	clone size	D gene	CDR3 protein	CDR3 DNA
TRBV7-2	TRBJ2-7	.	TRBD1	CASSSQGVPSYEQYF	TGTGCCAGCAGCTCACAGGGGGTACCCTCCTACGAGCAGTACTTC
TRBV30	TRBJ1-3	.	.	CAWSADAGVGSGNTIYF	TGTGCCTGGAGCGCGGACGCAGGGGTCGGCTCTGGAAACACCATATATTTT
TRBV19	TRBJ1-4	.	TRBD1	CASSFDREEKLFF	TGTGCCAGTAGTTTCGACAGGGAGGAAAAACTGTTTTTT
TRBV5-4	TRBJ2-1	.	.	CASSWGLHNEQFF	TGTGCCAGCAGCTGGGGGCTACACAATGAGCAGTTCTTC
TRBV7-2	TRBJ1-4	.	TRBD1	CASSLSTGDKKKLFF	TGTGCCAGCAGCTTGTCCACAGGGGATAAAAAAAAACTGTTTTTT
TRBV25-1	TRBJ2-7	.	.	CASSEVGHLAYEQYF	TGTGCCAGCAGTGAAGTCGGACACCTCGCCTACGAGCAGTACTTC
TRBV7-6	TRBJ1-4	few	.	CASSLSPPEFEGKLFF	TGTGCCAGCAGCTTAAGCCCGCCTGAGTTCGAGGGAAAACTGTTTTTT
TRBV13	TRBJ2-5	.	.	CASSLVGEAQYF	TGTGCCAGCAGCTTAGTAGGGGAGGCCCAGTACTTC
TRBV7-2	TRBJ2-7	.	.	CASSLAHRVHEQYF	TGTGCCAGCAGCTTAGCGCACAGGGTCCACGAGCAGTACTTC
TRBV29-1	TRBJ2-5	.	.	CSVEDPRSTGETQYF	TGCAGCGTTGAAGATCCTCGGTCGACGGGGGAGACCCAGTACTTC
TRBV29-1	TRBJ2-1	.	TRBD1	CSVRGQGISYNEQFF	TGCAGCGTCAGAGGACAGGGAATTTCCTACAATGAGCAGTTCTTC
TRBV19	TRBJ1-1	few	.	CASSIGRQVDTEAFF	TGTGCCAGTAGTATAGGCCGCCAGGTGGACACTGAAGCTTTCTTT
TRBV30	TRBJ1-2	few	.	CAWSGAGDYYGYTF	TGTGCCTGGAGCGGAGCCGGGGACTACTATGGCTACACCTTC
TRBV4-1	TRBJ2-3	.	TRBD1	CASSGTGGADTQYF	TGCGCCAGCAGCGGGACAGGGGGTGCAGATACGCAGTATTTT
TRBV19	TRBJ2-2	.	TRBD1	CASSPSRDRDTGELFF	TGTGCCAGTAGCCCTAGTCGAGACAGGGACACCGGGGAGCTGTTTTTT
TRBV7-7	TRBJ2-5	.	TRBD1	CASSPPRGQGNQETQYF	TGTGCTAGCAGCCCCCCTCGTGGACAGGGGAACCAAGAGACCCAGTACTTC
TRBV18	TRBJ2-7	.	TRBD1	CASSPIRFSRDRTYEQYF	TGTGCCAGCTCACCGATCCGGTTTTCTAGGGACAGGACCTACGAGCAGTACTTC
TRBV30	TRBJ2-5	.	.	CAWSVRGETQYF	TGTGCCTGGAGTGTACGAGGAGAGACCCAGTACTTC
TRBV5-5	TRBJ2-7	.	.	CASSLEAAVVYEQYF	TGTGCCAGCAGCTTGGAGGCGGCAGTAGTCTACGAGCAGTACTTC
TRBV6-5	TRBJ1-1	.	.	CATLLSNEAFF	TGTGCCACCCTACTGTCCAATGAAGCTTTCTTT
TRBV7-2	TRBJ2-4	.	.	CASSLYFGIQYF	TGTGCCAGCAGCTTATACTTTGGCATTCAGTACTTC
TRBV15	TRBJ2-7	.	.	CATSRVVGGLSYEQYF	TGTGCCACCAGCAGGGTCGTTGGGGGACTCTCCTACGAGCAGTACTTC
TRBV10-2	TRBJ2-2	.	.	CARRAGQGDTGELFF	TGCGCCCGACGGGCGGGGCAGGGTGACACCGGGGAGCTGTTTTTT
TRBV19	TRBJ2-6	.	TRBD1	CASSMGQGTPGANVLTF	TGTGCCAGTAGTATGGGACAGGGAACGCCTGGGGCCAACGTCCTGACTTTC
TRBV10-1	TRBJ2-3	.	TRBD1	CASSEWTGPSKADTQYF	TGCGCCAGCAGTGAGTGGACAGGACCATCAAAGGCAGATACGCAGTATTTT
TRBV2	TRBJ2-3	.	.	CASNREKTLDTQYF	TGTGCCAGTAACAGGGAAAAAACCCTAGATACGCAGTATTTT
TRBV2	TRBJ1-6	.	.	CASSVSAGSPLHF	TGTGCCAGCAGTGTATCCGCAGGCTCACCCCTCCACTTT
TRBV9	TRBJ1-2	.	TRBD1	CASSAGTGVDCTF	TGTGCCAGCAGCGCCGGGACAGGAGTTGATTGCACCTTC
TRBV7-9	TRBJ1-2	.	TRBD1	CASSPGTGAYGYTF	TGTGCCAGCAGCCCCGGGACAGGGGCCTATGGCTACACCTTC
TRBV6-5	TRBJ2-7	.	.	CASSYGQLGYEQYF	TGTGCCAGCAGTTATGGACAGTTGGGCTACGAGCAGTACTTC